The 10 T cell receptor beta chains below were found in one sample sequenced in a study of Graves' ophthalmopathy and Graves' hyperthyroidism. Amplifying from RNA transcripts, the study obtained TCR beta CDR3 regions. The workflow started with a first-round RT-PCR run with HTBI primers and then moved on to a second-round multiplex PCR. A single record per CDR3 protein comes from TCRdb applying MiXCR to the multiplex PCR reads. Among over a million distinct CDR3 sequences listed, about 38% were seen once. The sequenced material came from peripheral blood or thyroid tissue (not recorded which). These TCRs come from an adult man with Graves' hyperthyroidism.

This clonotype was counted at least ten times. The J gene is TRBJ2-7, the V gene TRBV7-8; D unresolved. The V end was cut by 4 bases, the J end by 6 bases, with 13 bases between. CDR3 length: 13 residues. Germline lookup yields CDR1 SGHVS and CDR2 FQNEAQ. The CDR3 spells CASSYGRRSEQYF. The CDR3 coding sequence is TGTGCCAGCAGCTACGGGCGCAGGTCCGAGCAGTACTTC.

This clonotype was counted ten times or more. The chain links TRBV2 to TRBJ1-3, with a weak D call TRBD1 (6 bases). Trimming stripped 5 bases from V and 4 bases from J, with 15 bases between. CDR1 is SNHLY, CDR2 FYNNEI, per germline. CDR3 size: 15 residues. The CDR3 DNA is TGTGCCAGCAGTCCGGATATAGGGGGAGGAAACACCATATATTTT. Translation gives CASSPDIGGGNTIYF.

This chain connects TRBV5-1 to TRBJ1-2; D uncertain. The CDR3 contains 13 residues. Germline V gene sequence: CDR1 SGHRS, CDR2 YFSETQ. The V end was cut by 0 bases, the J end by 8 bases, with 11 bases between. This CDR3 reads CASSLAGGMGYTF. In DNA form, the CDR3 reads TGCGCCAGCAGCTTGGCGGGAGGGATGGGCTACACCTTC.

This chain uses TRBV14 with TRBJ2-2; the D is unclear. The CDR3 extends over 12 amino acids. Germline loops: CDR1 SGHDN, CDR2 FVKESK. V lost 0 bases and J lost 8, with 4 bases in between. This CDR3 is CASSQELGELFF. In DNA, the CDR3 is TGTGCCAGCAGCCAAGAACTGGGGGAGCTGTTTTTT. Variable domain in full (rest from reference TRBV14 and TRBJ2-2): EAGVTQFPSHSVIEKGQTVTLRCDPISGHDNLYWYRRVMGKEIKFLLHFVKESKQDESGMPNNRFLAERTGGTYSTLKVQPAELEDSGVYFCASSQELGELFFGEGSRLTVL.

The CDR3 DNA reads as TGTGCCAGACGACCGGGACCCAATCAGCCCCAGCATTTT. The encoded protein is CARRPGPNQPQHF. The chain carries TRBV7-6 and TRBJ1-5; tentative D call: TRBD1 (5 bases). Trimming shortened V by 9 bases and J by 3 bases, and 12 bases separated the two germline ends. The CDR3 extends over 13 amino acids. Germline lookup yields CDR1 SGHVS and CDR2 FNYEAQ.

This chain joins TRBV20-1 and TRBJ2-5; no clear D gene. The CDR3 loop spans 12 amino acids. V dropped 1 base and J dropped 8 bases, with 11 bases sitting between them. Germline loops: CDR1 DFQATT, CDR2 SNEGSKA (reference sequence). CDR3 DNA sequence: TGCAGTGCTAGAGTCCTAGTTGAAACCCAGTACTTC. This sequence encodes CSARVLVETQYF.

The rearrangement uses TRBV20-1 and TRBJ2-7; D gene unclear. Trimming cost V 6 bases and J 4 bases, with 16 bases left between them. This CDR3 spans 13 amino acids. Germline CDR1 and CDR2: DFQATT and SNEGSKA (reference sequence). CDR3 in amino acids: CSASSLDWYEQYF. The DNA of the CDR3 is TGCAGTGCCAGCAGCTTAGACTGGTACGAGCAGTACTTC.

This clonotype was detected ten times or more. This chain uses TRBV24-1 with TRBJ1-2, with D possibly TRBD1 on 6 matching bases. The CDR3 extends over 12 amino acids. V was clipped by 7 bases and J by 8 bases, with 13 bases between them. Looked up from germline, CDR1 is KGHDR and CDR2 is SFDVKD. CDR3 region: CATRGGSRGYTF. The CDR3 DNA reads TGTGCCACCAGGGGGGGCAGTCGCGGCTACACCTTC.

This clonotype was detected many times. The chain couples TRBV29-1 to TRBJ2-7; 7 nucleotides match TRBD1. Germline CDR1 reads SQVTM; CDR2 reads ANQGSEA. The CDR3 contains 12 residues. V lost 5 bases and J lost 4; bases outside the gene matches: 5. The CDR3: CSVYGQAYEQYF. The CDR3 DNA is TGCAGCGTTTACGGACAGGCATACGAGCAGTACTTC.

This clonotype was found many times. This chain links TRBV6-6 with TRBJ1-2; 8 nucleotides align to TRBD1. Unmatched junction bases numbered 15, after V lost 7 bases and J lost 8 bases. The CDR3 runs to 15 residues. Germline V gene data show CDR1 as MNHNY and CDR2 as SVGAGI (reference sequence). CDR3 region: CASTIHDRGQEGYTF. CDR3 coding DNA: TGTGCCAGCACCATACATGACAGGGGACAGGAGGGCTACACCTTC.